This T cell receptor (beta chain) is from a study of CD8 T cells in ankylosing spondylitis. Germline values: CDR1 PRHDT, CDR2 FYEKMQ (reference sequence). V dropped 6 bases and J dropped 1; count of bases not matched to a gene: 8. The CDR3 sequence is 15 residues long. The sample holds many counts of this clonotype. Its antigen is currently unknown. Libraries of TCR beta came from quantitative 5'-RACE with molecular barcodes. Each CDR3 protein is one row after TCRdb ran MiXCR on the 5' RACE reads. The sample records roughly 350,000 distinct CDR3 sequences, 6.5% to 10% being singletons. Study-wide results and limits: Previous work reported some of these motif variants in the synovial fluid and blood of reactive arthritis. Apparently characteristic of ankylosing spondylitis blood was a TCR beta motif (roughly eight highly homologous variants). Reported data indicate significant enrichment of disease-linked clones within matched ankylosing spondylitis synovial fluid.

This sequence was found in a male donor with ankylosing spondylitis. The sequencing input was blood, either unsorted or a sorted T cell fraction (not recorded which). This chain links TRBV13 with TRBJ1-1; 7 bases are a match to TRBD1. The CDR3 nucleotides read TGTGCCAGCAGAATTCAGGGGGATTCGAACACTGAAGCTTTCTTT. This codes for CASRIQGDSNTEAFF.